This T cell receptor (beta chain) was observed in a study of T cells in localized non-small cell lung cancer. The method was immunoSEQ multiplex PCR; TCRdb's version includes in-frame clones alone and lacks a portion of them. In the table there are around 79,000 clones, roughly 80% of which are singletons. The receptor was isolated from a man aged 35-69 years with stage II squamous cell lung carcinoma. Sequencing used PBMCs, obtained before any cancer treatment.

Here the CDR3 DNA reads TGTGCCAGCAGCGACCCCCGGACTAGCACAGATACGCAGTATTTT. It encodes CASSDPRTSTDTQYF. This sequence joins TRBV5-4 and TRBJ2-3; a weak D match, TRBD2 (5 bases). CDR1 and CDR2 (germline): SGHNT, YYREEE (reference sequence). The CDR3 loop spans 15 amino acids. Trimming removed 4 bases at V and 0 bases at J, with 12 bases between.